This T cell receptor beta chain was recorded in a study of shared clonotypes between healthy human individuals. Looking at the study overall: Donor ages ranged 18 to 49 years: two women, a few men.

Every contributor of samples was a Caucasian grown-up residing in Nashville, Tennessee. The authors loaded 200 ng DNA, about 30,000 T cell genomes, into sorted-subset replicate PCRs. This table comes from immunoSEQ multiplex PCR, and its TCRdb copy is limited to in-frame clones, with some not included. The sample carries approximately 1.5 million clones, 98% recorded once. CDR3 size: 12 residues. Germline trimming cut 7 bases from V and 10 bases from J; bases unmatched to any gene: 8. Germline CDR1 WSHSY, CDR2 SAAADI. The sequenced material came from naive CD4+ T cells sorted from blood. Subset noted: CD45RA+ positively selected. The TCR comes from a man aged 25-45 years in good health. This chain uses TRBV10-2 with TRBJ2-3, with 7 bases identical to TRBD2. CDR3 loop: CASKGGGYAQYF. The CDR3 DNA reads as TGCGCCAGCAAGGGCGGGGGATACGCGCAGTATTTT.